The 16 T cell receptor beta chains given below trace back to one sample, sequenced in a study of beta chain features in type 1 diabetes. Overall study findings and caveats: For Type 1 diabetes patients, all four CD4+ subsets carried TCRB CDR3s that were moderately but significantly shorter.

Expressed TCRB transcripts were sequenced because the isolated RNA had all been reverse transcribed beforehand. The table came from immunoSEQ multiplex PCR; TCRdb's copy has only in-frame clones and leaves some out. The data show roughly 130,000 clones, with approximately 16% seen just once and approximately 2.3% held by the top ten. No antigen is known for these receptors. Input material: central memory CD4+ T cells from blood. The receptors shown here come from a man aged 25-45 years with type 1 diabetes.

This clone has only a few counts. The V and J genes are TRBV16 and TRBJ1-6; 7 bases are shared with TRBD1. Trimming at V came to 7 bases and at J to 14 bases, leaving 14 bases not matched to a gene. The CDR3 covers 14 residues. The germline gives CDR1 KGHSY, CDR2 FQNENV. The CDR3 reads CASIKDEGAVTLHF. For the CDR3, the DNA is TGTGCCAGCATCAAAGACGAGGGGGCCGTCACCCTCCACTTT.

This clone has a handful of counts. The chain carries TRBV28 and TRBJ1-2; tentative D call: TRBD1 (6 bases). This CDR3 spans 14 amino acids. The germline V and J ends were trimmed by 7 bases and 6 bases, with 18 bases remaining between them. From germline, CDR1 is MDHEN and CDR2 SYDVKM. The CDR3 region is CASTRRTGADGYTF. CDR3 coding DNA: TGTGCCAGCACCCGGCGGACGGGGGCAGATGGCTACACCTTC.

This clone has a handful of counts. The chain combines TRBV25-1 with TRBJ2-3; 8 positions agree with TRBD2. CDR1 MGHDK and CDR2 SYGVNS come from the germline V gene. The CDR3 is 15 residues long. The junction had 1 base not matched to a gene; V was cut back by 1 base and J by 1 base. The CDR3 nucleotides are TGTGCCAGCAGTGAATGGCGGGGGGGCACAGATACGCAGTATTTT. Translated, it gives CASSEWRGGTDTQYF.

This chain connects TRBV7-2 to TRBJ2-5, with 7 nucleotides matching TRBD2. The germline CDR1 and CDR2 sequences are SGHTA and FQGNSA. V lost 3 bases and J lost 1; bases outside the gene matches: 2. The CDR3 totals 14 residues. The CDR3 loop reads CASSFRTSQETQYF. The CDR3 coding sequence is TGTGCCAGCAGCTTCCGGACTAGCCAAGAGACCCAGTACTTC.

CDR3 DNA: TGTGCCAGCACTCGGGGCTTAACAGATACGCAGTATTTT. Amino acid sequence: CASTRGLTDTQYF. This chain joins TRBV9 and TRBJ2-3, with D tentatively TRBD1 or TRBD2 (5 bases each). V lost 6 bases, J lost 3 bases, and 11 bases lay in between. The CDR3 contains 13 residues. CDR1 is SGDLS and CDR2 is YYNGEE in the germline V gene.

The rearrangement joins TRBV6-5 to TRBJ1-6, with D hard to call. CDR1 and CDR2 from the germline V gene are MNHEY and SVGAGI. The CDR3 has 13 residues. The V end lost 7 bases, the J end lost 11 bases, and 15 bases lay between the germline ends. The CDR3 protein is CASTAVIMAPLHF. The CDR3 DNA is TGTGCCAGCACGGCGGTGATAATGGCACCCCTCCACTTT.

The sample holds a few counts of this clone. CDR3 DNA: TGCGCCAGCAGCTTGGCCGTTACTGGGGCCAACGTCCTGACTTTC. Translation gives CASSLAVTGANVLTF. This chain joins TRBV5-1 and TRBJ2-6; D ambiguous. The length of the CDR3 is 15 residues. Germline values: CDR1 SGHRS, CDR2 YFSETQ. Trimming removed 0 bases at V and 2 bases at J, with 6 bases between. Drawing the rest from reference TRBV5-1 and TRBJ2-6, the complete variable domain is KAGVTQTPRYLIKTRGQQVTLSCSPISGHRSVSWYQQTPGQGLQFLFEYFSETQRNKGNFPGRFSGRQFSNSRSEMNVSTLELGDSALYLCASSLAVTGANVLTFGAGSRLTVL.

The rearrangement links TRBV7-6 to TRBJ1-2, with D possibly being TRBD1 (5 bases). Trimming pared 5 bases from V and 6 bases from J, leaving 19 bases between. The CDR3 length is 15 residues. Germline V lookup: CDR1 SGHVS, CDR2 FNYEAQ. The CDR3 reads CASSPGGGEVDGYTF. CDR3 in DNA: TGTGCCAGCAGCCCAGGTGGGGGTGAGGTTGATGGCTACACCTTC. The variable domain in full, completed from reference TRBV7-6 and TRBJ1-2, reads GAGVSQSPRYKVTKRGQDVALRCDPISGHVSLYWYRQALGQGPEFLTYFNYEAQQDKSGLPNDRFSAERPEGSISTLTIQRTEQRDSAMYRCASSPGGGEVDGYTFGSGTRLTVV.

The gene calls are TRBV5-1 and TRBJ2-1, with D possibly called TRBD1 or TRBD2 (5 bases each). The V end lost 7 bases, the J end lost 7 bases, and 21 bases lay between the germline ends. Germline CDR1 and CDR2: SGHRS and YFSETQ. This CDR3 contains 15 residues. The CDR3 bases are TGCGCCAGCCAAAACCCCTCCGGGACCGCAAATGAGCAGTTCTTC. Its protein is CASQNPSGTANEQFF.

This clone has more than one count but fewer than ten. V is TRBV7-2 and J is TRBJ2-1; D is perhaps TRBD1 (6 bases). Trimming took 1 base from V and 8 from J, leaving 9 bases between them. This CDR3 is 13 amino acids long. Germline V gene lookup returns CDR1 SGHTA and CDR2 FQGNSA. The DNA of the CDR3 is TGTGCCAGCAGCTTAGTGGGGGCTTATGAGCAGTTCTTC. Protein sequence: CASSLVGAYEQFF. Full variable domain (rest looked up from reference TRBV7-2 and TRBJ2-1): GAGVSQSPSNKVTEKGKDVELRCDPISGHTALYWYRQSLGQGLEFLIYFQGNSAPDKSGLPSDRFSAERTGGSVSTLTIQRTQQEDSAVYLCASSLVGAYEQFFGPGTRLTVL.

This clone was seen a handful of times. The gene calls are TRBV7-2 and TRBJ2-4; D is possibly TRBD2 (6 bases). V was clipped by 3 bases and J by 3 bases, with 12 bases between them. The CDR3 is 15 residues long. CDR1 SGHTA and CDR2 FQGNSA come from the germline V gene. DNA for the CDR3: TGTGCCAGCAGCTTGCGGGGAATGGACAAAAACATTCAGTACTTC. Protein product: CASSLRGMDKNIQYF.

This clone was counted between two and nine times. This chain uses TRBV28 with TRBJ1-5, with TRBD1 as a possible D gene (5 bases). There are 13 residues in the CDR3. The V end was cut by 3 bases, the J end by 4 bases, with 7 bases between. CDR1 is MDHEN, CDR2 SYDVKM, per germline. CDR3 sequence reads: CASSLGQNQPQHF. The CDR3 region has the DNA TGTGCCAGCAGTTTGGGGCAGAATCAGCCCCAGCATTTT.

This chain uses TRBV7-3 with TRBJ2-3, with 10 nucleotides matching TRBD2. V trimming: 2 bases; J trimming: 6 bases; junction bases outside the gene matches: 2. The CDR3 covers 14 residues. The germline CDR1 and CDR2 sequences are SGHTA and FQGTGA. CDR3 residues: CASSLGTSADTQYF. The CDR3, as DNA: TGTGCCAGCAGCTTAGGGACTAGCGCCGATACGCAGTATTTT.

A few counts support this clone. The chain employs TRBV2 and TRBJ1-2; TRBD1 matches at 10 bases. The germline CDR1 and CDR2 sequences are SNHLY and FYNNEI. With 6 bases clipped from V and 10 bases from J, the junction kept 8 bases outside the gene matches. CDR3 length: 13 amino acids. CDR3 residues: CASRIMGQGTYTF. The DNA for the CDR3 is TGTGCCAGCAGAATAATGGGACAGGGGACCTACACCTTC.

Only a few counts were recorded for this clone. The gene calls are TRBV7-9 and TRBJ1-2; weak D call: TRBD1 (5 bases). V gave up 5 bases and J gave up 5 bases, with 12 bases separating them. Germline assignment: CDR1 SEHNR and CDR2 FQNEAQ (reference sequence). CDR3 length equals 13 residues. For the CDR3, the DNA is TGTGCCAGCAGCGCCGACTGGGGGTATGGCTACACCTTC. This translates into CASSADWGYGYTF.

This clone was picked up a small number of times. V usage is TRBV2 and J usage is TRBJ2-7; 10 positions match TRBD1. The CDR3 totals 12 residues. Germline V gives CDR1 SNHLY, CDR2 FYNNEI. V lost 6 bases to trimming and J lost 6 bases; unmatched junction nucleotides: 2. CDR3 bases: TGTGCCAGCAGCCGGGACAGGGGCGAGCAGTACTTC. This translates into CASSRDRGEQYF.